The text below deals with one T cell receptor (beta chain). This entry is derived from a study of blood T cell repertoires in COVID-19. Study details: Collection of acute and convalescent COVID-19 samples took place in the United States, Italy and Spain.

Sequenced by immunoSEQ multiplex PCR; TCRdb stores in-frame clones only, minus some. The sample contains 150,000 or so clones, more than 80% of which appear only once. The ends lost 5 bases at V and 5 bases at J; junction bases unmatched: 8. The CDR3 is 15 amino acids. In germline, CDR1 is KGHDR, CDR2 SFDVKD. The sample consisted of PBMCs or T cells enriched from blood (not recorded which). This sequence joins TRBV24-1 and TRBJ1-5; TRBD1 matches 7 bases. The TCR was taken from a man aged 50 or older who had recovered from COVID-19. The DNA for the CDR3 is TGTGCCACCAGTGGGATACAGGGGTCTGATCAGCCCCAGCATTTT. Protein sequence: CATSGIQGSDQPQHF.